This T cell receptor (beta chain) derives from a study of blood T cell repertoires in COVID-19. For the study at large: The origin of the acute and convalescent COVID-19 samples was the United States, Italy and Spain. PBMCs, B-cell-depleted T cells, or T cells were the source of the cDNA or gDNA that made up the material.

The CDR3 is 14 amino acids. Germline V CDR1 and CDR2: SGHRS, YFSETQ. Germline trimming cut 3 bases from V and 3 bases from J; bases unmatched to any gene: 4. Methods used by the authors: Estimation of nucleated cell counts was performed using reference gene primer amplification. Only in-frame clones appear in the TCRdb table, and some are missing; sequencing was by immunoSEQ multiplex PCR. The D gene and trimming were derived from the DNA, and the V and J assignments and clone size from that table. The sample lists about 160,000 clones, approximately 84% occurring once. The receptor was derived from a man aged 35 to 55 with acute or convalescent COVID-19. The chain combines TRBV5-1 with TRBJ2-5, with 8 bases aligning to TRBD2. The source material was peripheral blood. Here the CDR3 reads CASSSGGPKETQYF. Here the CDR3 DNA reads TGCGCCAGCAGCTCGGGGGGGCCTAAAGAGACCCAGTACTTC.